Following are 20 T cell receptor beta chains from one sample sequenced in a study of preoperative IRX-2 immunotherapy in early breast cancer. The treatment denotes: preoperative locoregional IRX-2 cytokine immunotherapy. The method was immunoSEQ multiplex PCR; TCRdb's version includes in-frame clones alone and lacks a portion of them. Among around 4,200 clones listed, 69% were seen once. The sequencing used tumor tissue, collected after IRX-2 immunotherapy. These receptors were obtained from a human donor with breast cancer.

CDR3 DNA: TGTGCCAGCAGTCGGGCTTCCTACGAGCAGTACTTC. Its translation: CASSRASYEQYF. The chain couples TRBV28 to TRBJ2-7; D unresolved. Germline V gene sequence: CDR1 MDHEN, CDR2 SYDVKM. CDR3 length equals 12 residues. V lost 5 bases, J lost 1 base, and 6 bases lay in between.

CDR3: CSVERLAGGLAPGNEQFF. Here the CDR3 DNA reads TGCAGCGTTGAACGACTAGCGGGAGGCCTAGCTCCTGGCAATGAGCAGTTCTTC. The chain uses TRBV29-1 and TRBJ2-1, with 13 bases fitting TRBD2. V was clipped by 2 bases and J by 6 bases; unmatched bases: 13. Per germline, CDR1 SQVTM and CDR2 ANQGSEA. CDR3 length: 18 residues.

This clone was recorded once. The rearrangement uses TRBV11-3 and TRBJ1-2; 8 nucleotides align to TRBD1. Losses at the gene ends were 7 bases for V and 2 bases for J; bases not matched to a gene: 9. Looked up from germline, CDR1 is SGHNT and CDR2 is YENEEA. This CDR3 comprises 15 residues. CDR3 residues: CASNLNQGANYGYTF. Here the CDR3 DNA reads TGTGCCAGCAATCTGAATCAGGGGGCKAACTATGGCTACACCTTC.

The CDR3 DNA follows: TGCGCCAGCAGCCCGGGGGGGTTTTCTTCAGGAAGAAGCACAGATACGCAGTATTTT. Translation gives CASSPGGFSSGRSTDTQYF. The genes are TRBV5-1 and TRBJ2-3; 8 positions match TRBD2. The ends lost 4 bases at V and 0 bases at J; junction bases unmatched: 16. This CDR3 has 19 amino acids. Per the germline V gene, CDR1 is SGHRS and CDR2 is YFSETQ.

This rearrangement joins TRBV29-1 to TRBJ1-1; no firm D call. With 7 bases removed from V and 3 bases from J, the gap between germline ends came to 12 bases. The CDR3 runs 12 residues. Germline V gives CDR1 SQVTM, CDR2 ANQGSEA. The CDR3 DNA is TGCAGCGCACGGATTCAATACACTGAAGCTTTCTTT. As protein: CSARIQYTEAFF.

DNA of the CDR3: TGTGCCAGCAGTCCGAACAGGGGGCTAGGCACAGATACGCAGTATTTT. Translation gives CASSPNRGLGTDTQYF. The chain couples TRBV15 to TRBJ2-3; 9 bases agree with TRBD1. With 10 bases clipped from V and 1 base from J, the junction kept 12 bases outside the gene matches. CDR3 length: 16 residues. CDR1 is LNHNV and CDR2 is YYDKDF in the germline V gene (reference sequence). Drawing the rest from reference TRBV15 and TRBJ2-3, the complete variable domain is DAMVIQNPRYQVTQFGKPVTLSCSQTLNHNVMYWYQQKSSQAPKLLFHYYDKDFNNEADTPDNFQSRRPNTSFCFLDIRSPGLGDTAMYLCASSPNRGLGTDTQYFGPGTRLTVL.

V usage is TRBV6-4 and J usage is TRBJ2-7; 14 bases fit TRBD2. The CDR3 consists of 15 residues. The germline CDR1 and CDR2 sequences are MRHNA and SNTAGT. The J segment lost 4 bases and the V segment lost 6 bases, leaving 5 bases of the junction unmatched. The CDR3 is CASSRLAGGPYEQYF. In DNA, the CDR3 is TGTGCCAGCAGCCGACTAGCGGGAGGGCCGTACGAGCAGTACTTC.

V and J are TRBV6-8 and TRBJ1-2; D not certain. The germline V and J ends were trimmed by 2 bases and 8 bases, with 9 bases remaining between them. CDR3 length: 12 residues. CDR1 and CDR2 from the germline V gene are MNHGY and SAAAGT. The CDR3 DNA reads TGTGCCAGCAGTTACCCCGGGAGGGGCTACACCTTC. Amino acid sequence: CASSYPGRGYTF.

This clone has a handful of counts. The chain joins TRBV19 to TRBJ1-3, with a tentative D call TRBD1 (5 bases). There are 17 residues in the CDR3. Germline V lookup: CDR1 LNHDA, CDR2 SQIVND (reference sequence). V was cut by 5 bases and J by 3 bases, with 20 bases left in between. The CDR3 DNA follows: TGTGCCAGTAGTTCGACATGGGACTACCCGATTGGAAACACCATATATTTT. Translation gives CASSSTWDYPIGNTIYF.

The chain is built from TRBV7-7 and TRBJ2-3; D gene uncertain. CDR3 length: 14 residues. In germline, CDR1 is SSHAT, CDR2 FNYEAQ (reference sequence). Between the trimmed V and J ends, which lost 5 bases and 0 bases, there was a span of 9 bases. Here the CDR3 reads CASSITSSTDTQYF. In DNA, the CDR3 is TGTGCCAGCAGCATCACGAGCAGCACAGATACGCAGTATTTT.

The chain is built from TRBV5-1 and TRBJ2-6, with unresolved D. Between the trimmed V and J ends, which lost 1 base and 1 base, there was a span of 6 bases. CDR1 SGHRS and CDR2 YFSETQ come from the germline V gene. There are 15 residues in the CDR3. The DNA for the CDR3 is TGCGCCAGCAGCTTGCAGACTTCTGGGGCCAACGTCCTGACTTTC. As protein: CASSLQTSGANVLTF. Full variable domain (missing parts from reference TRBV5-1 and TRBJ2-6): KAGVTQTPRYLIKTRGQQVTLSCSPISGHRSVSWYQQTPGQGLQFLFEYFSETQRNKGNFPGRFSGRQFSNSRSEMNVSTLELGDSALYLCASSLQTSGANVLTFGAGSRLTVL.

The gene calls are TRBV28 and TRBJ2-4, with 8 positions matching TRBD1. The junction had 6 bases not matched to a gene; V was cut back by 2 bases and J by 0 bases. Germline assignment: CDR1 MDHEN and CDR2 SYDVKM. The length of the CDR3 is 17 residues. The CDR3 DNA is TGTGCCAGCAGTTTAACATCAGGGGGCATAGCCAAAAACATTCAGTACTTC. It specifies CASSLTSGGIAKNIQYF. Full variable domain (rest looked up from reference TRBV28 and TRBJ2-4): DVKVTQSSRYLVKRTGEKVFLECVQDMDHENMFWYRQDPGLGLRLIYFSYDVKMKEKGDIPEGYSVSREKKERFSLILESASTNQTSMYLCASSLTSGGIAKNIQYFGAGTRLSVL.

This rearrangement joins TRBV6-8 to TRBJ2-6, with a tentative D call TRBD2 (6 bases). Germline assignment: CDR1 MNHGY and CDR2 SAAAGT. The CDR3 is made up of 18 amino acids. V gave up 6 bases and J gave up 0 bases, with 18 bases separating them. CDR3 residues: CASRGRTRPSSGANVLTF. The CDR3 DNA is TGTGCCAGCAGAGGGAGGACACGCCCCAGCTCTGGGGCCAACGTCCTGACTTTC.

The CDR3 spells CASSPGLAGLEEQFF. The CDR3 nucleotides read TGTGCCAGCTCACCGGGACTAGCGGGGTTAGAGGAACAGTTCTTC. V and J are TRBV18 and TRBJ2-1; TRBD2 aligns across 13 bases. The V and J ends lost 3 bases and 13 bases, in that order; junction bases with no gene match: 9. The CDR3 runs to 15 residues. CDR1 and CDR2 from the germline V gene are KGHSH and LQKENI.

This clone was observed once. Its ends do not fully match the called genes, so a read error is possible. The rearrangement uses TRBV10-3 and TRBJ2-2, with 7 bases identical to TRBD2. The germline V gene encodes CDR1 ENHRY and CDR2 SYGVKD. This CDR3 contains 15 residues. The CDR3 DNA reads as TGTGCCATTAGTGAGCAGGCGGGAGCCACCGGGGAGCTGTTTTTT. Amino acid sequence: CAISEQAGATGELFF.

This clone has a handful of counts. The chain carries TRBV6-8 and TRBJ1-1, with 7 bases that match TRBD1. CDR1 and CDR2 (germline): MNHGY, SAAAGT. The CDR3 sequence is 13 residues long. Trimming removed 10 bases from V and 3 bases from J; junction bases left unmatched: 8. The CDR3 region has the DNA TGTGCCATCAGACAGGGTGAGGACACTGAAGCTTTCTTT. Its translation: CAIRQGEDTEAFF.

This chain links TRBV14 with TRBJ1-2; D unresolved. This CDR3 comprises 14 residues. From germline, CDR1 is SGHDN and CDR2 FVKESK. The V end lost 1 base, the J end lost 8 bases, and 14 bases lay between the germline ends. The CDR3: CASSQASGRQGYTF. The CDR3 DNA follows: TGTGCCAGCAGCCAAGCATCGGGTCGCCAGGGCTACACCTTC.

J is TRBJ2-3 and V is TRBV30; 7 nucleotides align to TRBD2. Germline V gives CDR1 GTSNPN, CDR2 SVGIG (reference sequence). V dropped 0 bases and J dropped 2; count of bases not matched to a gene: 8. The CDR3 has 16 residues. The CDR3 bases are TGTGCCTGGAGTGTTGGGACTACCCAGTCCACAGATACGCAGTATTTT. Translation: CAWSVGTTQSTDTQYF.

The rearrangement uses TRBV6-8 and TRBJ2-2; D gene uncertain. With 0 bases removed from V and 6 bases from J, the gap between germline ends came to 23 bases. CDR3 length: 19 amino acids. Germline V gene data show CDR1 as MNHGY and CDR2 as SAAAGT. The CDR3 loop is CASSYSGSFLTSFPGELFF. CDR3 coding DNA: TGTGCCAGCAGTTACTCGGGCAGTTTCCTAACTTCGTTTCCCGGGGAGCTGTTTTTT.

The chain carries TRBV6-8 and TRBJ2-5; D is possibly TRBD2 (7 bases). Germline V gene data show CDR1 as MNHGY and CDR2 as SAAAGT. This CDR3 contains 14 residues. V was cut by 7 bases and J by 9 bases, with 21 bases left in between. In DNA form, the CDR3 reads TGTGCCAGCACTTCATCCATGATAGGGGGGGCCCAGTACTTC. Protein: CASTSSMIGGAQYF.